This note documents a single T cell receptor beta chain sequence. The antigen this receptor binds is unknown. From its cysteine to its phenylalanine, the CDR3 spans 16 amino acids. No DNA accompanies this entry. The CDR1 and CDR2 encoded by the germline V gene are LGHNA and YNFKEQ. The data derive from a study of T cells expressing NK-cell markers (dated by TCRdb to between 2020 and 2021). In the study overall: Three sorted T-cell subsets (CD3+CD56+NKG2C+, CD3+CD56+NKG2C- and CD3+CD56-NKG2C+) from roughly 8 donors had their TCR beta-chain repertoires profiled. Of the eight sequenced donors, seven were found to be HCMV-seropositive and one was found to be HCMV-seronegative. Sequencing of the libraries produced 2 x 150 bp reads on Illumina HiSeq 2000/2500, MiSeq or NextSeq. All eight donors whose samples were sequenced were randomly selected healthy volunteers, three of them men and five women. What the study reported, not specific to this receptor: In 6 or 7 donors, the dominant CD3+CD56+NKG2C+ clonotypes ranked among the top 10 CD8+ clonotypes, making up roughly 1.0-7.5% of CD8+ T cells. Whether the expanded NKG2C-expressing T cell clones were specific for HCMV antigens was left unclear. Those dominant clonotypes were again the most abundant among CD3+CD56-NKG2C+ cells in a few donors, at about 25-60.1%.

The run used an Illumina HiSeq 2000. TCR beta cDNA libraries were made by 5'RACE template switching that added a universal primer site and unique molecular identifiers. Priming for cDNA synthesis came from the TCR beta constant segment, and two successive PCR amplification steps followed. As for how the authors treated the data: Reads were demultiplexed and grouped by UMI with MIGEC, and clonotypes were assembled and quantified with MiTCR. To remove erroneous sequences, TCR cDNA sequences were retained only when supported by two or more reads. Downstream repertoire analysis used the tcR package, and clonotypes were matched across fractions by CDR3 nucleotide sequence plus V segment. Antigen specificity was annotated against VDJdb with VDJmatch, allowing one amino acid substitution in CDR3. With the reads reprocessed by TCRdb, a single entry stands for each CDR3 protein sequence and no DNA is reported. TCRdb's processing, not the authors', yielded these V and J calls. This sample's clone table shows 150,000 to 180,000 distinct CDR3 sequences. The ten largest account for around a third of the sample.

HCMV serostatus was determined by detecting HCMV-specific IgG in serum with a commercial ELISA kit. Ficoll density gradient centrifugation was used to isolate peripheral blood mononuclear cells from blood. This clonotype was sampled from a woman aged 45-65 years in good health. Donor details come from another sample of the same person, matched by shared clones. Sequencing used blood T cells: a sorted CD56 or NKG2C T cell subset, CD4+ or CD8+ T cells, or bulk PBMC T cells (not recorded which). The V and J genes are TRBV4-2 and TRBJ2-2; TCRdb proposes TRBD1, but this gene call is untestable without DNA. The encoded CDR3 is CASSQERTPFTGELFF.